Described below is a single T cell receptor beta chain sequence and its context. This entry belongs to a study of blood T cell repertoires in COVID-19. Trimming left V 4 bases short and J 5 bases short, with 15 bases between. The CDR3 totals 14 residues. Germline CDR1 SGHNT, CDR2 YYREEE (reference sequence). The protocol was immunoSEQ multiplex PCR, while the TCRdb copy is restricted to in-frame clones and leaves out a portion. The profile covers 200,000 to 250,000 clones, with more than 80% appearing a single time and 0.87% taken by the ten largest. The sequence came from a man in his fifties who had been exposed to COVID-19. Sequences were obtained from PBMCs or T cells enriched from blood (not recorded which). J is TRBJ1-2 and V is TRBV5-4; a weak D match, TRBD1 (5 bases). The CDR3 DNA reads TGTGCCAGCAGCCGCCCACAGGATAAGTATGGCTACACCTTC. It specifies CASSRPQDKYGYTF. Filled out from reference TRBV5-4 and TRBJ1-2, the complete variable domain reads ETGVTQSPTHLIKTRGQQVTLRCSSQSGHNTVSWYQQALGQGPQFIFQYYREEENGRGNFPPRFSGLQFPNYSSELNVNALELDDSALYLCASSRPQDKYGYTFGSGTRLTVV.